Listed below are T cell receptor beta chains from one sample, sequenced in a study of shared clonotypes between healthy human individuals. Clones were sequenced by immunoSEQ multiplex PCR, and TCRdb holds only the in-frame ones, with some missing. This sample has just over 2,000,000 clones, with about 95% found just once. Input material: naive CD4+ T cells sorted from blood. The source is a man between 18 and 35 years old in good health. Each CDR3 is given with its conserved first and last residue. The D gene is left open where the match is weak. Clone size appears in some rows only: once, few, many, or a class for an expanded clone.

DNA,CDR3,D,J,V,size,length
TGTGCCAGCAGTGACCCTACAGGAAGAACGCTCCTCGGGGCTTTCTTT,CASSDPTGRTLLGAFF,NA,TRBJ1-1,TRBV2,NA,16
TGTGCCAGCACCCCACCGGAGGGGGATACGCAGTATTTT,CASTPPEGDTQYF,NA,TRBJ2-3,TRBV2,NA,13
TGTGCCAGCAGTGAAAGAGGGATTGGCTATGGCTACACCTTC,CASSERGIGYGYTF,NA,TRBJ1-2,TRBV2,NA,14
TGCGCCAGCAGCCAAGCCCTAGCGGGAGGGCCGTCATCCTACAATGAGCAGTTCTTC,CASSQALAGGPSSYNEQFF,TRBD2,TRBJ2-1,TRBV4-1,NA,19
TGTGCCAGCGGAATTTACGAGCAGTACTTC,CASGIYEQYF,NA,TRBJ2-7,TRBV27,once,10
TGTGCCAGCAGCTCGGGACACAACTCTGGAAACACCATATATTTT,CASSSGHNSGNTIYF,NA,TRBJ1-3,TRBV5-6,NA,15
TGCGCCAGCAGCTCCGGACAGGGGGCATTGGAGACCCAGTACTTC,CASSSGQGALETQYF,TRBD1,TRBJ2-5,TRBV5-1,NA,15
TGTGCCTGGAGTATTACGGAGGGGACCCAGTACTTC,CAWSITEGTQYF,NA,TRBJ2-5,TRBV30,NA,12
TGCGCCAGCAGTTTGATAGGGACATCTTCCTACGAGCAGTACTTC,CASSLIGTSSYEQYF,NA,TRBJ2-7,TRBV5-1,NA,15
TGTGCCAGCAGCCCGGACTCATTCAGAGGTGATCAGCCCCAGCATTTT,CASSPDSFRGDQPQHF,NA,TRBJ1-5,TRBV6-6,once,16
TGCGCCAGCAGCTTGGGGGACAGGGTACTCACTGAAGCTTTCTTT,CASSLGDRVLTEAFF,TRBD1,TRBJ1-1,TRBV5-1,NA,15
TGTGCCAGCAGCGAGGGATGGGGACCAAGAGAGACCCAGTACTTC,CASSEGWGPRETQYF,NA,TRBJ2-5,TRBV6-4,once,15
TGCGCCAGCAGCCAGGGGACAGGGGGCTCCTACAATGAGCAGTTCTTC,CASSQGTGGSYNEQFF,TRBD1,TRBJ2-1,TRBV5-1,NA,16
TGTGCCAGTAGTACAGGGTCGAAAACTGAAGCTTTCTTT,CASSTGSKTEAFF,NA,TRBJ1-1,TRBV19,NA,13
TGTGCCAGCTCACCCCTGACAGGGGGCTCCTACGAGCAGTACTTC,CASSPLTGGSYEQYF,TRBD1,TRBJ2-7,TRBV18,NA,15
TGTGCCTGGAGGTCGGAAAATACCATTAATTCACCCCTCCACTTT,CAWRSENTINSPLHF,NA,TRBJ1-6,TRBV30,NA,15
TGTGCCAGCAGCCTGGGACAGGCGGGAGGAAACACCATATATTTT,CASSLGQAGGNTIYF,TRBD1,TRBJ1-3,TRBV11-2,NA,15
TGCGCCAGCAGCCAAGACCGGTTACAGACCCAGTACTTC,CASSQDRLQTQYF,NA,TRBJ2-5,TRBV4-1,NA,13
TGTGCCATCAGTGAGAAACTTAACTATGGCTACACCTTC,CAISEKLNYGYTF,NA,TRBJ1-2,TRBV10-3,NA,13
TGTGCCAGCAGTAGACGAGGTAACTACGAGCAGTACTTC,CASSRRGNYEQYF,NA,TRBJ2-7,TRBV6-5,NA,13
TGTGCCAGCAGTCGTTCTGGGCTAGCCACCGGGGAGCTGTTTTTT,CASSRSGLATGELFF,NA,TRBJ2-2,TRBV6-5,NA,15
TGTGCCAGCAGCCAAGTTGGGAGCACTGAAGCTTTCTTT,CASSQVGSTEAFF,NA,TRBJ1-1,TRBV14,once,13
TGTGCCAGCAGCCCGAGAATGGGGGCAGGGGGTTTCTACGAGCAGTACTTC,CASSPRMGAGGFYEQYF,TRBD1,TRBJ2-7,TRBV7-9,NA,17
TGTGCCAGCAGCCAATTCCGGGAAGCTAGCACAGATACGCAGTATTTT,CASSQFREASTDTQYF,NA,TRBJ2-3,TRBV7-9,NA,16
TGTGCCAGTAGTATATTACTAGCGTATGCTGAGCAGTTCTTC,CASSILLAYAEQFF,TRBD2,TRBJ2-1,TRBV19,NA,14
TGCAGCGTTGAAGAGGGGGGTTACGAGCAGTACTTC,CSVEEGGYEQYF,NA,TRBJ2-7,TRBV29-1,NA,12
TGCGCCAGCAGCCCCCGCGTGGGGCCGACTAATCAGCCCCAGCATTTT,CASSPRVGPTNQPQHF,NA,TRBJ1-5,TRBV4-3,NA,16
TGTGCCAGCAGCACGACAGGGGGCTATGGCTACACCTTC,CASSTTGGYGYTF,TRBD1,TRBJ1-2,TRBV5-4,many,13
TGTGCCAGCTCACCACCGAATAATAGGGGAACTTATGGCTACACCTTC,CASSPPNNRGTYGYTF,NA,TRBJ1-2,TRBV18,once,16
TGTGCCAGCAGCCAAGGAGTTATACATGCGGACGAGCAGTACTTC,CASSQGVIHADEQYF,NA,TRBJ2-7,TRBV4-2,many,15
TGCGCCAGCAGCCCCACCCGTCCCACTAATGAAAAACTGTTTTTT,CASSPTRPTNEKLFF,NA,TRBJ1-4,TRBV4-1,NA,15
TGCGCCAGCGATCAGGGCCGGGGCACCGGGGAGCTGTTTTTT,CASDQGRGTGELFF,NA,TRBJ2-2,TRBV5-1,NA,14
TGTGCCAGCAGCTCCCCAGCCCGCTCTGGGGCCAACGTCCTGACTTTC,CASSSPARSGANVLTF,NA,TRBJ2-6,TRBV5-6,NA,16
TGTGCCAGCAGCTTAACGGCCCGGGGAGCTTCCTATAATTCACCCCTCCACTTT,CASSLTARGASYNSPLHF,NA,TRBJ1-6,TRBV7-8,once,18
TGCAGCGTCCAGGTAGATCAGGGGCAGCCCCAGCATTTT,CSVQVDQGQPQHF,NA,TRBJ1-5,TRBV29-1,NA,13
TGTGCCAGGCTCAGGGATGGCTACACCTTC,CARLRDGYTF,NA,TRBJ1-2,TRBV2,NA,10
TGCGCCAGCAGCTTAACAGGGTACGGGGCCAACGTCCTGACTTTC,CASSLTGYGANVLTF,NA,TRBJ2-6,TRBV5-1,NA,15
TGCGCCAGCAGCTTGGCCTTTGGAGCGGGAGGGCCATCAGATACGCAGTATTTT,CASSLAFGAGGPSDTQYF,TRBD2,TRBJ2-3,TRBV5-1,NA,18
TGTGCCAGCAAGAGGGGGGGGCTAGCGGAAGAGACCCAGTACTTC,CASKRGGLAEETQYF,NA,TRBJ2-5,TRBV5-4,NA,15
TGTGCCAGCAGTTACAGGGGTAGCAATCAGCCCCAGCATTTT,CASSYRGSNQPQHF,NA,TRBJ1-5,TRBV6-5,NA,14
TGTGCCAGCAGCTTAGTAGACTACGAGCAGTACTTC,CASSLVDYEQYF,NA,TRBJ2-7,TRBV11-2,NA,12
TGTGCCAGCAGCTTAGCTAGCTTCGCGCAGTTCTTC,CASSLASFAQFF,NA,TRBJ2-1,TRBV7-2,NA,12
TGTGCCAGCAGCTTAGCGGCAGTCCCTGACACTGAAGCTTTCTTT,CASSLAAVPDTEAFF,NA,TRBJ1-1,TRBV7-9,NA,15
TGTGCCAGCAGCTTAGCTGTCGGGAGTGTTGATTCACCCCTCCACTTT,CASSLAVGSVDSPLHF,NA,TRBJ1-6,TRBV7-6,NA,16
TGTGCCATCAGCGGGTCCGCAATGAACACTGAAGCTTTCTTT,CAISGSAMNTEAFF,NA,TRBJ1-1,TRBV10-3,NA,14
TGTGCCAGTAGTCCCAGACAGAGCTCCTATAATTCACCCCTCCACTTT,CASSPRQSSYNSPLHF,NA,TRBJ1-6,TRBV19,NA,16
TGTGCCAGCTCACCACCTTTGGGGGATCGGGACTCTGGGGCCAACGTCCTGACTTTC,CASSPPLGDRDSGANVLTF,NA,TRBJ2-6,TRBV18,NA,19
TGCGCCAGCAGTCAAGTAGTGGCAGGCGACGAGCAGTACTTC,CASSQVVAGDEQYF,NA,TRBJ2-7,TRBV23-1,few,14
TGTGCCAGCAGCCGTACCCGGGGTAGCGGGAGTATGAATGAGCAGTTCTTC,CASSRTRGSGSMNEQFF,TRBD2,TRBJ2-1,TRBV7-2,NA,17
TGTGCCAGCAGCGGAAATTCCAATGGCTACACCTTC,CASSGNSNGYTF,NA,TRBJ1-2,TRBV6-5,NA,12
TGTGCCAGTAGCTACAAGAGCTCCTACGAGCAGTACTTC,CASSYKSSYEQYF,NA,TRBJ2-7,TRBV19,NA,13
TGTGCCAGCAGTCGGGAGAGTACAGATACGCAGTATTTT,CASSRESTDTQYF,NA,TRBJ2-3,TRBV2,NA,13